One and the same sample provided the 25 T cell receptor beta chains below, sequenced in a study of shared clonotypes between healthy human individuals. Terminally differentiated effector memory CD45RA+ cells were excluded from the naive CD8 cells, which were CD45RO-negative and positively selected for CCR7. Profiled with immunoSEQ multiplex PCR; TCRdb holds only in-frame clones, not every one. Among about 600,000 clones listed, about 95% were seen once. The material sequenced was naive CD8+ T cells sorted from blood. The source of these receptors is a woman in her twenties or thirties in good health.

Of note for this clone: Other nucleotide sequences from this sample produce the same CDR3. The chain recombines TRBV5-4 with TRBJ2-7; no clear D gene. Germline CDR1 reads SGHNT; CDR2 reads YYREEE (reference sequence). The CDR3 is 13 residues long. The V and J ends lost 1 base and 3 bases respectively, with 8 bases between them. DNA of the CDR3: TGTGCCAGCAGCTTGCGCGGTAGCTACGAGCAGTACTTC. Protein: CASSLRGSYEQYF. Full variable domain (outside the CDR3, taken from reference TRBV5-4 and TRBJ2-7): ETGVTQSPTHLIKTRGQQVTLRCSSQSGHNTVSWYQQALGQGPQFIFQYYREEENGRGNFPPRFSGLQFPNYSSELNVNALELDDSALYLCASSLRGSYEQYFGPGTRLTVT.

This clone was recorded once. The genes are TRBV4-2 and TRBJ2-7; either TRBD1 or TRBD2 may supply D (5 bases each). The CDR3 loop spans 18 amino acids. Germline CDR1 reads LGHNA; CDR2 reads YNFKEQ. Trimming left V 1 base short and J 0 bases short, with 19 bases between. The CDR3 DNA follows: TGTGCCAGCAGCCAAGTGCCCCGGGGACCGGAAATCTCCTACGAGCAGTACTTC. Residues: CASSQVPRGPEISYEQYF.

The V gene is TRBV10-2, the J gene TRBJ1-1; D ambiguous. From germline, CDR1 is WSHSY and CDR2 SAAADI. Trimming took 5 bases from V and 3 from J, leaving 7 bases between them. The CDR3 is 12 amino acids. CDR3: CASSPDYTEAFF. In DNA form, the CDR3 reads TGCGCCAGCAGTCCTGATTACACTGAAGCTTTCTTT.

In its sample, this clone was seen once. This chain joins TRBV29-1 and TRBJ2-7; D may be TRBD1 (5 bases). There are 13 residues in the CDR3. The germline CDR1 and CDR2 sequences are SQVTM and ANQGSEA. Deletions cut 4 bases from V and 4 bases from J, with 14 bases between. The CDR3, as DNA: TGCAGCGTTGTTTCCAGGGCGTCGTACGAGCAGTACTTC. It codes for CSVVSRASYEQYF.

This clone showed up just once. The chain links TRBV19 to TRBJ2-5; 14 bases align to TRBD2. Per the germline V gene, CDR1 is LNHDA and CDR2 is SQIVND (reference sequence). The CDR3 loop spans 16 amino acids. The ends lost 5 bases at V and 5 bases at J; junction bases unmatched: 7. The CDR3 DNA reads TGTGCCAGTAGTCAAGAGGGACTAGCGGGAGTGGAGACCCAGTACTTC. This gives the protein CASSQEGLAGVETQYF.

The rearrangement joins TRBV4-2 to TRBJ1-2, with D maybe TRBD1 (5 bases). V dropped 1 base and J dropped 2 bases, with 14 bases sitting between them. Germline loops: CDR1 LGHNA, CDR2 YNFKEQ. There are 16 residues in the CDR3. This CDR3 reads CASSQVMDNLNYGYTF. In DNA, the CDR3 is TGTGCCAGCAGCCAAGTCATGGACAACTTAAACTATGGCTACACCTTC.

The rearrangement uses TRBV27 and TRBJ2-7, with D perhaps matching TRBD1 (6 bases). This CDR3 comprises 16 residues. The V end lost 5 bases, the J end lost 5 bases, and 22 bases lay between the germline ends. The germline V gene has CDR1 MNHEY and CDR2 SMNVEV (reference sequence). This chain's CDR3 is CASSPYAGGGEDEQYF. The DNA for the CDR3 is TGTGCCAGCAGTCCCTATGCCGGTGGGGGCGAGGACGAGCAGTACTTC.

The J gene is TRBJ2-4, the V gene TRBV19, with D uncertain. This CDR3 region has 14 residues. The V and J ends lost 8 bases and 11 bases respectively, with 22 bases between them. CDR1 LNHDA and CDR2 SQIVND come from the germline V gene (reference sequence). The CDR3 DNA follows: TGTGCCAGTTCCCCCCTTGGGCTGTACCTTTTTCAGTACTTC. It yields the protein CASSPLGLYLFQYF.

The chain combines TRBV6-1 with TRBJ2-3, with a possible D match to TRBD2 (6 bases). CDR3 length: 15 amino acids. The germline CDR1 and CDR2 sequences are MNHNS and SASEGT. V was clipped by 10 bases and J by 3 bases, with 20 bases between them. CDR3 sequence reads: CAIDPALGGTDTQYF. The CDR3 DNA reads TGTGCCATAGACCCCGCCCTGGGGGGAACAGATACGCAGTATTTT.

This CDR3 reads CASSWPGEETQYF. As DNA, the CDR3 is TGTGCCAGCAGTTGGCCAGGAGAGGAGACCCAGTACTTC. The chain recombines TRBV6-1 with TRBJ2-5; D remains unclear. This CDR3 is built from 13 residues. The germline V gene encodes CDR1 MNHNS and CDR2 SASEGT. Deletions cut 5 bases from V and 5 bases from J, with 12 bases between.

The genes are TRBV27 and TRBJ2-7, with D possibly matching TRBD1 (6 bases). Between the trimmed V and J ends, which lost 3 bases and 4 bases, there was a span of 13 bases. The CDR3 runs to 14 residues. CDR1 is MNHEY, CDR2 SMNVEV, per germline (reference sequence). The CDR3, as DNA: TGTGCCAGCAGTTTCACCGGACAGTTTTACGAGCAGTACTTC. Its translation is CASSFTGQFYEQYF.

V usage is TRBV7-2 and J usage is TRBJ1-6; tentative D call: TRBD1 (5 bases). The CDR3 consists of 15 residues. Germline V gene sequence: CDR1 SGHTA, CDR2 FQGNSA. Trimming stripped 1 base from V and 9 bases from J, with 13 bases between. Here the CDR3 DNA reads TGTGCCAGCAGCTTAGTTGTGACAGCCTCTTCACCCCTCCACTTT. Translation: CASSLVVTASSPLHF.

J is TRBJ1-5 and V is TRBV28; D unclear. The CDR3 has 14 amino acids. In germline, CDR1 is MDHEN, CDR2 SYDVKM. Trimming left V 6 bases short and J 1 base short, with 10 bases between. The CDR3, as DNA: TGTGCCAGCAGGTACGGGGAAAGCAATCAGCCCCAGCATTTT. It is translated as CASRYGESNQPQHF. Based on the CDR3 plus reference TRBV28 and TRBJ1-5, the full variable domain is DVKVTQSSRYLVKRTGEKVFLECVQDMDHENMFWYRQDPGLGLRLIYFSYDVKMKEKGDIPEGYSVSREKKERFSLILESASTNQTSMYLCASRYGESNQPQHFGDGTRLSIL.

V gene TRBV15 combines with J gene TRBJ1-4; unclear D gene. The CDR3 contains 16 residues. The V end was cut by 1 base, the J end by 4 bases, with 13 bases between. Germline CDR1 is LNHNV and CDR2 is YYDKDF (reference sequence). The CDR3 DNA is TGTGCCACCAGCAGAGGAGTCCGGGAGTTTAATGAAAAACTGTTTTTT. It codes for CATSRGVREFNEKLFF. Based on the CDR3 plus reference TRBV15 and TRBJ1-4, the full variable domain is DAMVIQNPRYQVTQFGKPVTLSCSQTLNHNVMYWYQQKSSQAPKLLFHYYDKDFNNEADTPDNFQSRRPNTSFCFLDIRSPGLGDTAMYLCATSRGVREFNEKLFFGSGTQLSVL.

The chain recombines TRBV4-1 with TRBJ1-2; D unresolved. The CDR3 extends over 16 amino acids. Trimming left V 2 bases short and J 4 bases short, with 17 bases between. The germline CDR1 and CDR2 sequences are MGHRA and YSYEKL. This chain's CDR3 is CASSQTQAPGSYGYTF. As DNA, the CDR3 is TGCGCCAGCAGCCAAACTCAGGCTCCAGGTTCCTATGGCTACACCTTC.

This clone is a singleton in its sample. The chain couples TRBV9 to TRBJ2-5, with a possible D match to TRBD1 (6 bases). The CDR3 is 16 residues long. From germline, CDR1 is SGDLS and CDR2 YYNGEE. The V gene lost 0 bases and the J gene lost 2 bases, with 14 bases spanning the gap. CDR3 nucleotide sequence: TGTGCCAGCAGCGTAGAAAGGGGGAGTATTCAAGAGACCCAGTACTTC. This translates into CASSVERGSIQETQYF.

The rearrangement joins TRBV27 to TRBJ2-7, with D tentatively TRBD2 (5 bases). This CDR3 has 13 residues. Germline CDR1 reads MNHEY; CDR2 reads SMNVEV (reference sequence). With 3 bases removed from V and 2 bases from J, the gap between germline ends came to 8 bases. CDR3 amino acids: CASSFGVTYEQYF. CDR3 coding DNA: TGTGCCAGCAGTTTCGGGGTAACCTACGAGCAGTACTTC.

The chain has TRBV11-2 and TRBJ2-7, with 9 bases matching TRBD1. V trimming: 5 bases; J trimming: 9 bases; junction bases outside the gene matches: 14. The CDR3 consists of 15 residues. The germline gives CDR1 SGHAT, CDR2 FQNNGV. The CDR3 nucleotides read TGTGCCAGCAGCACAGCCTGGGACAGGGCGCAGGTGCAGTACTTC. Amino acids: CASSTAWDRAQVQYF.

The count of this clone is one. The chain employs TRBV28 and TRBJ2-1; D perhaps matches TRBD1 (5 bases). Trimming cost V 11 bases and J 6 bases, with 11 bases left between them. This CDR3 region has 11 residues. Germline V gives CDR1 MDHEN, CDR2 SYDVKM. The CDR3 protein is CAWGGVNEQFF. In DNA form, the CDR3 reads TGTGCCTGGGGCGGCGTCAATGAGCAGTTCTTC.

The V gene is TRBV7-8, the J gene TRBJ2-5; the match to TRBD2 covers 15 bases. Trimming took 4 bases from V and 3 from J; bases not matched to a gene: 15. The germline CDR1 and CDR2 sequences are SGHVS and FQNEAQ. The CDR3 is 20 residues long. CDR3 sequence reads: CASSSLGGLAGGGWKETQYF. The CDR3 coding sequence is TGTGCCAGCAGCTCCCTCGGTGGACTAGCGGGAGGGGGGTGGAAAGAGACCCAGTACTTC.

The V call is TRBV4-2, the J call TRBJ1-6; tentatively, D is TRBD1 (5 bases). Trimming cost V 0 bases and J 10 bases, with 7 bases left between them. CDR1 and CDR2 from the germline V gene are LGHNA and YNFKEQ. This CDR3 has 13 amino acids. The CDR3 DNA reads TGTGCCAGCAGCCAAGAGCGGGGGTCACCCCTCCACTTT. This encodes CASSQERGSPLHF.

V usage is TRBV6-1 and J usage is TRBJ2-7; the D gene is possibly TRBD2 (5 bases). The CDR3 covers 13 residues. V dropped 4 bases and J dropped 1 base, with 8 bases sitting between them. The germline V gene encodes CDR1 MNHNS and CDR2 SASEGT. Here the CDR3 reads CASSGRLSYEQYF. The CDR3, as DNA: TGTGCCAGCAGTGGGAGGTTATCCTACGAGCAGTACTTC.

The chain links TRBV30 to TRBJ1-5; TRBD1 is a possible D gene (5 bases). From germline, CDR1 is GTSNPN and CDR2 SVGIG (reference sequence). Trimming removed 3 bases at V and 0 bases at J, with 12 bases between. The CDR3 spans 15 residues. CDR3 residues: CAWSRGPDSNQPQHF. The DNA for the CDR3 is TGTGCCTGGAGCCGGGGCCCAGATAGCAATCAGCCCCAGCATTTT.

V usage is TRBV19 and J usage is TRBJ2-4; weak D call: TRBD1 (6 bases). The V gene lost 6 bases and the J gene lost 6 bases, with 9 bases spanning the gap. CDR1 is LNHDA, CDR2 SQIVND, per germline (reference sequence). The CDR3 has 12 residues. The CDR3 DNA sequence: TGTGCCAGTAGAGGACAGCCAAACATTCAGTACTTC. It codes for CASRGQPNIQYF. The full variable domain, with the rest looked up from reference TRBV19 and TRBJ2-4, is DGGITQSPKYLFRKEGQNVTLSCEQNLNHDAMYWYRQDPGQGLRLIYYSQIVNDFQKGDIAEGYSVSREKKESFPLTVTSAQKNPTAFYLCASRGQPNIQYFGAGTRLSVL.

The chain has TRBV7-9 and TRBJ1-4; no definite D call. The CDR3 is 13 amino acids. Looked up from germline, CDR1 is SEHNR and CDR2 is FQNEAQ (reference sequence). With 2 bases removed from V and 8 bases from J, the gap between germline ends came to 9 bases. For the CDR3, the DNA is TGTGCCAGCAGCTTACTCAGTTACGAAAAACTGTTTTTT. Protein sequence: CASSLLSYEKLFF.